This T cell receptor (beta chain) was recovered during a study of early T cells in non-severe SARS-CoV-2 infection. About the research overall: Sequenced bulk RNA came from whole blood that was unsorted, and chains were unpaired. Study conclusions and caveats: Lookups in VDJdb leaned toward anti-spike CD8 responses and missed private and CD4 specificities.

In its sample, this clonotype was seen many times. Its antigen is unknown. In germline, CDR1 is SGHVS, CDR2 FNYEAQ. The CDR3 has 15 amino acids. Trimming took 5 bases from V and 4 from J; bases not matched to a gene: 8. Molecules of cDNA were individually given unique molecular identifiers that were attached to them. MiXCR, run by TCRdb on the 5' RACE reads, gives a single entry per CDR3 protein. The sample shows about 63,000 distinct CDR3 sequences, 10% to 15% of them seen only once. This receptor was taken from an adult who was a healthcare worker with PCR-confirmed SARS-CoV-2 infection or an uninfected control (not recorded which). The specimen sequenced was whole blood. V usage is TRBV7-6 and J usage is TRBJ2-3, with 8 bases fitting TRBD1. Written as DNA, the CDR3 is TGTGCCAGCAGCGCCTCGACAGGGGTGGCAGATACGCAGTATTTT. It is translated as CASSASTGVADTQYF.